These 3 T cell receptor beta chains originate from one sample sequenced in a study of blood T cell dynamics during melanoma immunotherapy. Produced via immunoSEQ multiplex PCR; TCRdb's table is partial and in-frame only. This table has tens of thousands of clones, roughly 85% appearing once. Time point given: pre-treatment baseline. The sample in question was blood, obtained from a patient treated with checkpoint blockade. These receptors all stem from a human donor with melanoma.

The V and J genes are TRBV28 and TRBJ2-1; TRBD2 matches 15 bases. The CDR3 runs 16 residues. J was trimmed by 8 bases and V by 4 bases; bases with no gene match: 6. The germline V gene has CDR1 MDHEN and CDR2 SYDVKM. This chain's CDR3 is CASSSRTSGRVDEQFF. Here the CDR3 DNA reads TGTGCCAGCAGTTCGCGGACTAGCGGGAGGGTAGATGAGCAGTTCTTC.

The V gene is TRBV6-1, the J gene TRBJ2-3; D is ambiguous. This CDR3 region has 15 residues. CDR1 and CDR2 from the germline V gene are MNHNS and SASEGT. Trimming shortened V by 3 bases and J by 1 base, and 11 bases separated the two germline ends. The DNA of the CDR3 is TGTGCCAGCAGTGAGACCCGAATTCGCACAGATACGCAGTATTTT. It specifies CASSETRIRTDTQYF.

The chain has TRBV28 and TRBJ1-2; TRBD1 matches 7 bases. This CDR3 has 13 residues. CDR1 is MDHEN and CDR2 is SYDVKM in the germline V gene. Trimming at V came to 6 bases and at J to 8 bases, leaving 9 bases not matched to a gene. CDR3 sequence: CASSRDRVGGYTF. CDR3 in DNA: TGTGCCAGCAGCCGAGACAGGGTCGGGGGCTACACCTTC.